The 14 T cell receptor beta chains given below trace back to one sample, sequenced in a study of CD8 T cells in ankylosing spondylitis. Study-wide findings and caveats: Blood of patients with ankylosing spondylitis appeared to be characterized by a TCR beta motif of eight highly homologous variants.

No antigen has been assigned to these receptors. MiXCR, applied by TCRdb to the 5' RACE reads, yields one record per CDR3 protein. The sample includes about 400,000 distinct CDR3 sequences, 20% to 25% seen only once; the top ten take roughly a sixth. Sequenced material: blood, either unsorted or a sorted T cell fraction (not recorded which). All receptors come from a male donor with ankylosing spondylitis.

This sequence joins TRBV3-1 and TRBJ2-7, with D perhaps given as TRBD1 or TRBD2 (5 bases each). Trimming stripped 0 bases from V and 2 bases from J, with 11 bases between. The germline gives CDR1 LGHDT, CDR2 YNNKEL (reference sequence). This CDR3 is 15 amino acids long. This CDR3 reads CASSQDPGTPYEQYF. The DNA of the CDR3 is TGTGCCAGCAGCCAAGATCCCGGGACCCCCTACGAGCAGTACTTC.

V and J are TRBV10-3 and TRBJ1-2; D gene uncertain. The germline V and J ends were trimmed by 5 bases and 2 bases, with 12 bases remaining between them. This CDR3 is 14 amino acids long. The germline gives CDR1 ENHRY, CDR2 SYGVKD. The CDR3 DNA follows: TGTGCCATCAGTCCCGATCTAGGAAACTATGGCTACACCTTC. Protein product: CAISPDLGNYGYTF.

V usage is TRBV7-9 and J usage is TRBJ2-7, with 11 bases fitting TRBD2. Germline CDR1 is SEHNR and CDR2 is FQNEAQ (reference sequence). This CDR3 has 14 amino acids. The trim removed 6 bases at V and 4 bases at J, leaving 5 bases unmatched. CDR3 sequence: CASREIAGGYEQYF. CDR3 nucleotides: TGTGCCAGCAGGGAAATAGCGGGAGGGTACGAGCAGTACTTC. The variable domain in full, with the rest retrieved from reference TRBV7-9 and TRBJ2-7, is DTGVSQNPRHKITKRGQNVTFRCDPISEHNRLYWYRQTLGQGPEFLTYFQNEAQLEKSRLLSDRFSAERPKGSFSTLEIQRTEQGDSAMYLCASREIAGGYEQYFGPGTRLTVT.

The CDR3: CASSPSTENTGELFF. The CDR3 coding sequence is TGTGCCAGCAGCCCCAGTACGGAGAACACCGGGGAGCTGTTTTTT. V gene TRBV5-5 combines with J gene TRBJ2-2; D unresolved. Trimming removed 4 bases from V and 1 base from J, with 11 bases in between. Looked up from germline, CDR1 is SGHKS and CDR2 is YYEKEE (reference sequence). This CDR3 spans 15 amino acids.

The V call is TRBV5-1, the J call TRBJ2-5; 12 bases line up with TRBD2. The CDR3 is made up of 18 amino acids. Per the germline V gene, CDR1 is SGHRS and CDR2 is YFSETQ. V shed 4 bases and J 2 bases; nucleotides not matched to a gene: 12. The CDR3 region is CASSPGRLAGAHQETQYF. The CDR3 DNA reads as TGCGCCAGCAGCCCAGGACGACTAGCGGGAGCTCATCAAGAGACCCAGTACTTC.

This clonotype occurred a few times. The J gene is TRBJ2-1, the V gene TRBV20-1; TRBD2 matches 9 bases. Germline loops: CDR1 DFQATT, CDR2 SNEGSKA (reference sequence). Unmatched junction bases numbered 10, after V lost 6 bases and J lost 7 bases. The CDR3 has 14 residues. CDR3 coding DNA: TGCAGTGCCACTATAGCGGGAGCGAGGAATGAGCAGTTCTTC. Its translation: CSATIAGARNEQFF.

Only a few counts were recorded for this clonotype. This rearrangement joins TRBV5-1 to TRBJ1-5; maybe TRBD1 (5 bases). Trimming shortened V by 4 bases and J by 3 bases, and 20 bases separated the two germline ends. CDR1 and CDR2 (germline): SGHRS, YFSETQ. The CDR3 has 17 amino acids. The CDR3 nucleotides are TGCGCCAGCAGCCTGAAGCCCCTCTCAGGGAACAATCAGCCCCAGCATTTT. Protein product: CASSLKPLSGNNQPQHF.

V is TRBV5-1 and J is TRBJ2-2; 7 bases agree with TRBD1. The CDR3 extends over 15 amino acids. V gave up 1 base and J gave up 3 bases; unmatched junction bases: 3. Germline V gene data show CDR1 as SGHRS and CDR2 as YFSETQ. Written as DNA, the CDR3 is TGCGCCAGCAGCTTGCTTCAGGGGGACACCGGGGAGCTGTTTTTT. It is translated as CASSLLQGDTGELFF.

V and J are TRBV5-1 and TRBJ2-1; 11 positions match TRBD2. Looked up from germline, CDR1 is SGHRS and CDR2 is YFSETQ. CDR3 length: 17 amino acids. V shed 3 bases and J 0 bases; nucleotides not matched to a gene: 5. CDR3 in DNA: TGCGCCAGCAGCTCGAGTACTAGCGGGAGCTCCTACAATGAGCAGTTCTTC. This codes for CASSSSTSGSSYNEQFF.

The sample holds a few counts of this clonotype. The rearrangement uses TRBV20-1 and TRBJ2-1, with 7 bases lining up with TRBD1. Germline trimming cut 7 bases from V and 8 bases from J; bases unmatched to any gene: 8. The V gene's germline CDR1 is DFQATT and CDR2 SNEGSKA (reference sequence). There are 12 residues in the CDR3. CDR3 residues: CSGTGVGDEQFF. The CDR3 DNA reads TGCAGTGGCACAGGGGTAGGCGATGAGCAGTTCTTC.

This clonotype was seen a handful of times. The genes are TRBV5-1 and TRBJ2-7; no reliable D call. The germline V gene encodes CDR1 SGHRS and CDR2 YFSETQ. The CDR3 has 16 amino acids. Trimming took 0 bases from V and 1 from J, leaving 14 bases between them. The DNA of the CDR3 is TGCGCCAGCAGCTTGGACATAGGGATAGAATCCTACGAGCAGTACTTC. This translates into CASSLDIGIESYEQYF. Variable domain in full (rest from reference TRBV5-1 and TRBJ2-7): KAGVTQTPRYLIKTRGQQVTLSCSPISGHRSVSWYQQTPGQGLQFLFEYFSETQRNKGNFPGRFSGRQFSNSRSEMNVSTLELGDSALYLCASSLDIGIESYEQYFGPGTRLTVT.

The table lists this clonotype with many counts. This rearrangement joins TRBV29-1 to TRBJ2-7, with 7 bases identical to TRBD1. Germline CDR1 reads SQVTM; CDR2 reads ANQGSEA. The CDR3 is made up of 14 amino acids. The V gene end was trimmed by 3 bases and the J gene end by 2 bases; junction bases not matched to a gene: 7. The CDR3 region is CSVDTGTETYEQYF. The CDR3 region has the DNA TGCAGCGTTGATACTGGGACAGAGACCTACGAGCAGTACTTC.

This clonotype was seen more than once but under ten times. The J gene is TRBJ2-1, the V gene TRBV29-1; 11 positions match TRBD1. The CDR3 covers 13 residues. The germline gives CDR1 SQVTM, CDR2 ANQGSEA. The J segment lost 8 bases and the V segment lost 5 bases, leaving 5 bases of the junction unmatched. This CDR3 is CSVKGQGGDEQFF. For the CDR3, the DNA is TGCAGCGTTAAGGGACAGGGGGGGGATGAGCAGTTCTTC.

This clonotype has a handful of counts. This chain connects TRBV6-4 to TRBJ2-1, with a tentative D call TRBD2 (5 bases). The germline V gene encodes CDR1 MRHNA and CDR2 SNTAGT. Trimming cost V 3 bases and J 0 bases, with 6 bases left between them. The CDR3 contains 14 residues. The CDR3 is CASSEGSSYNEQFF. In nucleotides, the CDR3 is TGTGCCAGCAGTGAAGGGAGCTCCTACAATGAGCAGTTCTTC.